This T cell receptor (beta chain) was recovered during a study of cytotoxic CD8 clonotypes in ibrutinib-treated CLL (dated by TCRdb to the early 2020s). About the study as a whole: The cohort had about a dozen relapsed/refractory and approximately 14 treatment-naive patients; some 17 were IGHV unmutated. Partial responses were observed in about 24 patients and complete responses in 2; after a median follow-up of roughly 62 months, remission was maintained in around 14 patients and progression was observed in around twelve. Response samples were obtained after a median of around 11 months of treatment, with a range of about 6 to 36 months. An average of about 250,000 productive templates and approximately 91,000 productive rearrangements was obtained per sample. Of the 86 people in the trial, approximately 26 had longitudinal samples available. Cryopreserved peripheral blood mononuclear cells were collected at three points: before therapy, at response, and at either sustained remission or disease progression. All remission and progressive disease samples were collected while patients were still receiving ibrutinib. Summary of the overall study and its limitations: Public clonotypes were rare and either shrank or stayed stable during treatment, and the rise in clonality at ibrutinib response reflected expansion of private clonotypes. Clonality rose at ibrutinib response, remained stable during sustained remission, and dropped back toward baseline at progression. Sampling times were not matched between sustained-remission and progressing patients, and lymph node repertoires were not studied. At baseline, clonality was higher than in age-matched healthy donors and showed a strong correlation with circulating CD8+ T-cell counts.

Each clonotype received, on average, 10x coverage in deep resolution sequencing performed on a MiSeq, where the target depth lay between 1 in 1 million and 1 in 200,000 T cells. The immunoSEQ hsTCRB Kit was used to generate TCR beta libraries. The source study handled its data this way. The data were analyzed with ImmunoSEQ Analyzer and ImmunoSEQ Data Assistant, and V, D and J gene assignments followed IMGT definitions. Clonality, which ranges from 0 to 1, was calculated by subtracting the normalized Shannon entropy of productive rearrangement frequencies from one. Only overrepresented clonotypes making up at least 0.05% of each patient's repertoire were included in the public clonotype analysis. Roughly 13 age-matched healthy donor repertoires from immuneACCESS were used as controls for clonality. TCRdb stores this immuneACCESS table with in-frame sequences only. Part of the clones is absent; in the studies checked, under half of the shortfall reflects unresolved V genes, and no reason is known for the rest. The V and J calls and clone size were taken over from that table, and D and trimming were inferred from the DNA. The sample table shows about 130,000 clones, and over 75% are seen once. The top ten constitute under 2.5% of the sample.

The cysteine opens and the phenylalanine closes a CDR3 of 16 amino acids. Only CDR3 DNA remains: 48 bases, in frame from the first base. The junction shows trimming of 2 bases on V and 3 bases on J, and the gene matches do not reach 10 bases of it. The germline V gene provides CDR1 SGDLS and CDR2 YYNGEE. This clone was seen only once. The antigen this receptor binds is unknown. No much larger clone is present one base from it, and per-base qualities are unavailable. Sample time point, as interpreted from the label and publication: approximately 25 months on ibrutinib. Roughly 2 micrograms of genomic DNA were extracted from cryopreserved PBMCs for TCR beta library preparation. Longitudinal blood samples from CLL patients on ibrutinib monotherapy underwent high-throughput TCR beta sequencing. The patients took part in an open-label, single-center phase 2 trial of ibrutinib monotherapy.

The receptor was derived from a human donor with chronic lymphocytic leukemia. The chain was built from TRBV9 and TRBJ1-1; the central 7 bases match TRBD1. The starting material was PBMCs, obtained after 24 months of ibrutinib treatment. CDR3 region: CASSVGRTGADTEAFF. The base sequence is TGTGCCAGCAGCGTGGGCAGAACAGGGGCGGACACTGAAGCTTTCTTT. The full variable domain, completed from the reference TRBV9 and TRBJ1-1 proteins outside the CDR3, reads DSGVTQTPKHLITATGQRVTLRCSPRSGDLSVYWYQQSLDQGLQFLIQYYNGEERAKGNILERFSAQQFPDLHSELNLSSLELGDSALYFCASSVGRTGADTEAFFGQGTRLTVV.